These T cell receptor beta chains were read from a single sample in a study of blood T cell repertoires in COVID-19. Method: immunoSEQ multiplex PCR; TCRdb's copy keeps in-frame clones and lacks some. The table includes some 280,000 clones, 89% detected once. The sample comprised peripheral blood. All receptors derive from a woman between 35 and 50 years old who had recovered from COVID-19. The CDR3 runs from the conserved cysteine through the conserved F or W. D genes are given only for firm matches. Not every row has a clone size; where given, it reads once, few, many or a size class.

.,TRBV30,TRBJ2-7,TRBD1,TGTGCCTGGAGTCATTCAGGGGGCCTCTACGAGCAGTACTTC,CAWSHSGGLYEQYF
.,TRBV27,TRBJ2-1,.,TGTGCCAGCAGTTTAAGGCCCCTCCCGGAGAGCTCCTACAATGAGCAGTTCTTC,CASSLRPLPESSYNEQFF
.,TRBV6-5,TRBJ1-3,TRBD1,TGTGCCAGCAGGGATCCAGGGGGCACTGGAAACACCATATATTTT,CASRDPGGTGNTIYF
.,TRBV2,TRBJ2-5,.,TGTGCCAGCAGTGAAGGGCTACAGATCCAAGAGACCCAGTACTTC,CASSEGLQIQETQYF
.,TRBV18,TRBJ2-2,.,TGTGCCAGCTCACCACCCAAAGAACAACGGGAGTATAACGGGGAGCTGTTTTTT,CASSPPKEQREYNGELFF
.,TRBV21-1,TRBJ2-7,.,TGTGCCAGCCTCAATTCCACAGGTAGATACGAGCAGTACTTC,CASLNSTGRYEQYF
.,TRBV7-8,TRBJ2-2,TRBD2,TGTGCCAGCAGCTCAAGGGGAGGGCCCGGGACCGGGGAGCTGTTTTTT,CASSSRGGPGTGELFF
.,TRBV3-1/TRBV3-2,TRBJ1-1,TRBD1,TGTGCCAGCAGCCCAGCGGACAGGTCGAACACTGAAGCTTTCTTT,CASSPADRSNTEAFF
.,TRBV29-1,TRBJ2-7,.,TGCAGCGTTGCCGTTTCTGGGAAGGGAGGAAACGAGCAGTACTTC,CSVAVSGKGGNEQYF
.,TRBV27,TRBJ2-2,TRBD2,TGTGCCAGCAGTCCGGGGGGAGGGATGAACACCGGGGAGCTGTTTTTT,CASSPGGGMNTGELFF
.,TRBV9,TRBJ2-3,.,TGTGCCAGCAGCCCCTTTACCGTTAGTTTCACAGATACGCAGTATTTT,CASSPFTVSFTDTQYF
.,TRBV7-9,TRBJ2-1,TRBD2,TGTGCCAGCAGCTTAATTCCTAGCGGAGGGATTGGTGAGCAGTTCTTC,CASSLIPSGGIGEQFF
few,TRBV4-2,TRBJ2-1,.,TGTGCCAGCAGCGGAGGGGACTTCGGGGACAATGAGCAGTTCTTC,CASSGGDFGDNEQFF
.,TRBV6-5,TRBJ1-2,.,TGTGCCAGCAGTTCCTTTCCTCAGTACTATGGCTACACCTTC,CASSSFPQYYGYTF
few,TRBV19,TRBJ2-3,TRBD2,TGTGCCAGTAGTATGTCGGGACTAGCGGGAGGCTCAGATACGCAGTATTTT,CASSMSGLAGGSDTQYF
.,TRBV30,TRBJ1-1,TRBD1,TGTGCCTGGACCGGGACAGCGAACACTGAAGCTTTCTTT,CAWTGTANTEAFF
.,TRBV7-9,TRBJ2-5,.,TGTGCCAGCAGCTTAGGCCCCGACAGGCTAACCGAGACCCAGTACTTC,CASSLGPDRLTETQYF
.,TRBV11-2,TRBJ2-5,.,TGTGCCAGCAGCTTAGGGTCAGAGGGTGGAACCCAGTACTTC,CASSLGSEGGTQYF
.,TRBV5-4,TRBJ2-5,.,TGTGCCAGCAGCTTACCCGGACAGCCTCAAGAGACCCAGTACTTC,CASSLPGQPQETQYF
.,TRBV27,TRBJ2-7,TRBD1,TGTGCCAGCAGTGCCGGACAGGTGTCGAAGCAGTACTTC,CASSAGQVSKQYF
.,TRBV4-1,TRBJ1-6,TRBD1,TGCGCCAGCAGCCAGATAGGGACAGGGGCGAATTCACCCCTCCACTTT,CASSQIGTGANSPLHF
.,TRBV19,TRBJ2-7,TRBD1,TGTGCCAGTAGTCCGAGCCGGACCGGGACAGGGACCTACGAGCAGTACTTC,CASSPSRTGTGTYEQYF
.,TRBV5-6,TRBJ2-3,.,TGTGCCAGCAGCTTGCGGCTAGCGAGCACAGATACGCAGTATTTT,CASSLRLASTDTQYF
.,TRBV19,TRBJ2-2,.,TGTGCCAGTAGTATTACCGGGGTAGGCACCGGGGAGCTGTTTTTT,CASSITGVGTGELFF
.,TRBV5-6,TRBJ2-7,.,TGTGCCAGCAGCTTGGCCCCGGGGGTTGAGTACGAGCAGTACTTC,CASSLAPGVEYEQYF
.,TRBV10-3,TRBJ2-2,TRBD2,TGTGCCATCAGCTGGGGGACTAGCGGATCGAACACCGGGGAGCTGTTTTTT,CAISWGTSGSNTGELFF
.,TRBV10-3,TRBJ2-3,TRBD1,TGTGCCATCAGTGGAGGGACAGGGACTAACGCAGATACGCAGTATTTT,CAISGGTGTNADTQYF
.,TRBV18,TRBJ2-7,.,TGTGCCAGCTCACCTGGGGCAGGGAACTACGAGCAGTACTTC,CASSPGAGNYEQYF
.,TRBV10-1,TRBJ2-5,TRBD2,TGCGCCAGCAGTGAGTCGGGACTAGCGTCTAAAGAGACCCAGTACTTC,CASSESGLASKETQYF
.,TRBV27,TRBJ1-5,.,TGTGCCAGCAGGCCTTCAGGGAGCAATCAGCCCCAGCATTTT,CASRPSGSNQPQHF
.,TRBV5-6,TRBJ1-2,.,TGTGCCAGCAGCTTGGGAACTTCCTATGGCTACACCTTC,CASSLGTSYGYTF
.,TRBV11-2,TRBJ1-4,.,TGTGCCAGCAGCTTAGGGGGGACACCCGACGAAAAACTGTTTTTT,CASSLGGTPDEKLFF
.,TRBV5-4,TRBJ2-3,.,TGTGCCAGCAGCTTGATTGCCGCGGGCCTAAGCACAGATACGCAGTATTTT,CASSLIAAGLSTDTQYF
.,TRBV19,TRBJ2-7,TRBD2,TGTGCCAGTAGTTCGGGGACTAGCGGGTACACCTACGAGCAGTACTTC,CASSSGTSGYTYEQYF
.,TRBV5-1,TRBJ2-5,TRBD2,TGCGCCAGCAGCAAGGGACTAGCGGGAGGGCGAGAGACCCAGTACTTC,CASSKGLAGGRETQYF
.,TRBV9,TRBJ2-5,TRBD2,TGTGCCAGCAGCGGGGGGGGACTAGCGGGTAAGGAGACCCAGTACTTC,CASSGGGLAGKETQYF
.,TRBV28,TRBJ1-1,TRBD1,TGTGCCAGCAGTTTATCGGTGGGACAGATCATGAACACTGAAGCTTTCTTT,CASSLSVGQIMNTEAFF
.,TRBV27,TRBJ2-7,TRBD2,TGTGCCAGCAGTCTAGGGAGGGAGTCCGAGCAGTACTTC,CASSLGRESEQYF
.,TRBV6-5,TRBJ1-4,TRBD1,TGTGCCAGCAGAAGGACAGGGTGGGATGAAAAACTGTTTTTT,CASRRTGWDEKLFF
.,TRBV18,TRBJ2-2,.,TGTGCCAGCTCATCGGACGCGGGTGGTGGCACCGGGGAGCTGTTTTTT,CASSSDAGGGTGELFF
few,TRBV11-3,TRBJ2-7,.,TGTGCCAGCAGCCCAGGGACATCATACGAGCAGTACTTC,CASSPGTSYEQYF
.,TRBV3-1/TRBV3-2,TRBJ2-1,TRBD2,TGTGCCAGCAGCCAACTCCCGTCTAGCGGAAATGAGCAGTTCTTC,CASSQLPSSGNEQFF
.,TRBV5-1,TRBJ2-5,TRBD2,TGCGCCAGCAGCTTGGCCGTGGGACTACAAGAGACCCAGTACTTC,CASSLAVGLQETQYF
few,TRBV5-5,TRBJ1-1,.,TGTGCCAGCAGCTTACAGCCGAACACTGAAGCTTTCTTT,CASSLQPNTEAFF
.,TRBV5-1,TRBJ2-1,.,TGCGCCAGCCAGGGGTCCAATGAGCAGTTCTTC,CASQGSNEQFF
.,TRBV6-5,TRBJ2-1,.,TGTGCCAGCAGTTACTCGCCCCGCGGACTATACAATGAGCAGTTCTTC,CASSYSPRGLYNEQFF
.,TRBV5-1,TRBJ1-2,TRBD1,TGCGCCAGCAGCTGGCCCGGGACAGGGGAGTCTGGCTACACCTTC,CASSWPGTGESGYTF
.,TRBV7-8,TRBJ1-6,.,TGTGCCAGCAGCTTAGTCGGTTCACCCCTCCACTTT,CASSLVGSPLHF
.,TRBV18,TRBJ2-5,TRBD1,TGTGCCAGCTCCACGCCCCACTGGGACAGAGAAGAGACCCAGTACTTC,CASSTPHWDREETQYF
.,TRBV21-1,TRBJ1-2,.,TGTGCCAGCAGCAAAGTCAGTCACGGACAGATAAACTATGGCTACACCTTC,CASSKVSHGQINYGYTF
once,TRBV18,TRBJ2-1,TRBD2,TGTGCCAGCTCACCATTTGGACTAGCGGCCAACAATGAGCAGTTCTTC,CASSPFGLAANNEQFF
.,TRBV6-6,TRBJ1-1,TRBD1,TGTGCCAGCAGCAGACAGGGCATGGACACTGAAGCTTTCTTT,CASSRQGMDTEAFF
.,TRBV6-5,TRBJ2-7,TRBD2,TGTGCCACATACCGACTAGCGGCTCCTTACGAGCAGTACTTC,CATYRLAAPYEQYF
once,TRBV6-6,TRBJ2-1,.,TGTGCCACCAACGACTGGCCCAATGAGCAGTTCTTC,CATNDWPNEQFF
.,TRBV5-4,TRBJ2-5,.,TGTGCCAGCAGCGACGACAGTTTAGGGGAGACCCAGTACTTC,CASSDDSLGETQYF
.,TRBV30,TRBJ2-1,.,TGTGCCTGGAGAAGCTCTTCCTACAATGAGCAGTTCTTC,CAWRSSSYNEQFF
.,TRBV5-6,TRBJ2-7,.,TGTGCCAGCAGCTTGGCGCTAGCTCGGCACGAGCAGTACTTC,CASSLALARHEQYF
once,TRBV9,TRBJ1-5,.,TGTGCCAGCAGCGTGGTCCCGGGACACATGAATCAGCCCCAGCATTTT,CASSVVPGHMNQPQHF
.,TRBV4-2,TRBJ2-7,TRBD1,TGTGCCAGCAGCCAAGAGGCCGGCCCAGGGGGTGGGCCCTACGAGCAGTACTTC,CASSQEAGPGGGPYEQYF
.,TRBV3-1/TRBV3-2,TRBJ2-5,TRBD1,TGTGCCAGCAGCCAAGGGGGACAGGCCTTCGGCGAGACCCAGTACTTC,CASSQGGQAFGETQYF